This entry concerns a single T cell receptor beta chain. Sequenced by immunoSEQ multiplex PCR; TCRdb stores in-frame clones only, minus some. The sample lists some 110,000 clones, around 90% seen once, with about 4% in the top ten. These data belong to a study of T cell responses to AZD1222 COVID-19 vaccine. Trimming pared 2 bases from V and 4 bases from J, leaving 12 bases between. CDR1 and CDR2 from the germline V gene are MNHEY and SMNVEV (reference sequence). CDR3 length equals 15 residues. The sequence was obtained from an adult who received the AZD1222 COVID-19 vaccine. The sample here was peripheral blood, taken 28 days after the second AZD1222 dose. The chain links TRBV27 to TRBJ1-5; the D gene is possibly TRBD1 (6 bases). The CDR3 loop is CASSLEGEINQPQHF. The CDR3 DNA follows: TGTGCCAGCAGTTTAGAGGGGGAAATAAATCAGCCCCAGCATTTT.